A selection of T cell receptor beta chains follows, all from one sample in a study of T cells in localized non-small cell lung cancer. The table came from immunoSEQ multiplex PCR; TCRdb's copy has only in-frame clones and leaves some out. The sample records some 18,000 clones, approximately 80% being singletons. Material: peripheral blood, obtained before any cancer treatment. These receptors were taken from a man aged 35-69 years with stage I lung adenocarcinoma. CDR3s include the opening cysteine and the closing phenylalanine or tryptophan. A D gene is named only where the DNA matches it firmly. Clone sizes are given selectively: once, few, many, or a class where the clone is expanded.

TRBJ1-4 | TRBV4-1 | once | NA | TGCGCCAGCAGCCAAGATTTGGGGGGGACTAATGAAAAACTGTTTTTT | CASSQDLGGTNEKLFF
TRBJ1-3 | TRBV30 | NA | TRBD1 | TGTGCCTGGACCAGGGGGCGTAGTGGAAACACCATATATTTT | CAWTRGRSGNTIYF
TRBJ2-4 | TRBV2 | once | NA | TGTGCCAGCAGTGAAGGGTATTTGGGGAACATTCAGTACTTC | CASSEGYLGNIQYF
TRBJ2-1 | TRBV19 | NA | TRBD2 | TGTGCCAGTAGTCCTCTAGCGGGAGGGTACGATGAGCAGTTCTTC | CASSPLAGGYDEQFF
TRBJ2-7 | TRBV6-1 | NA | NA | TGTGCCAGCAGTGGGCCCGAGAAGGGTGGCTCCAGACTATCATCTGAGTTC | CASSGPEKGGSRLSSEF
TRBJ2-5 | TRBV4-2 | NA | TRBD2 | TGTGCCAGCAGCCAAGAGGGTAGAAGCGGGGGGGCTTCGGTGCGGGAGACCCAGTACTTC | CASSQEGRSGGASVRETQYF
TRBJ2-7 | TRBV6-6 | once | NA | TGTGCCAGCAGTCCCGGGATCTACGAGCAGTACTTC | CASSPGIYEQYF
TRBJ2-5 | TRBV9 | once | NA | TGTGCCAGCAGCGTAGGCCCAAGCCAAGAGACCCAGTACTTC | CASSVGPSQETQYF
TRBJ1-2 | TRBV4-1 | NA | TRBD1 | TGCGCCAGCAGCCCTGACAGGGGGTATGGCTACACCTTC | CASSPDRGYGYTF
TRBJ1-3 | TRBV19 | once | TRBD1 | TGTGCCAGTAGTAAGAGGGACAGAAACTCTGGAAACACCATATATTTT | CASSKRDRNSGNTIYF
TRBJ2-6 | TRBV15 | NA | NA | TGTGCCACCAGCAGAGCGGACATTGGGGCCAACGTCCTGACTTTC | CATSRADIGANVLTF
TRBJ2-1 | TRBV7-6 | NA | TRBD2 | TGTGCCAGCAGCTTAAGCCAGGGACTAGCGTGGAATGAGCAGTTCTTC | CASSLSQGLAWNEQFF
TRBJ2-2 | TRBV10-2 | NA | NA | TGCGCCAGCAGGGGCCGGGGCGGCACCGGGGAGCTGTTTTTT | CASRGRGGTGELFF
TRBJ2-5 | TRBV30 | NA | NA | TGTGCCTGGAGTACATCTGTACCTGCCGGGGAGACCCAGTACTTC | CAWSTSVPAGETQYF
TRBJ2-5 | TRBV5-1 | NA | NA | TGCGCCAGCAGGGTTAGGGAAGAGACCCAGTACTTC | CASRVREETQYF
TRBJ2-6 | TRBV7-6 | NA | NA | TGTGCCAGCAGCTCACAGGCTCTCTCTGGGGCCAACGTCCTGACTTTC | CASSSQALSGANVLTF
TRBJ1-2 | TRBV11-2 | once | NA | TGTGCCAGCAGCTTAGAAAGTACCCCGCGGGGCTACACCTTC | CASSLESTPRGYTF
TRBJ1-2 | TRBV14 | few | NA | TGTGCCACCCCCGGCCCAGGACACTCCTCCTATGGCTACACCTTC | CATPGPGHSSYGYTF
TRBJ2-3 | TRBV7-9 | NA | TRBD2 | TGTGCCAGCAGCTTAAGGCTAGCGGGAGGCACAGATACGCAGTATTTT | CASSLRLAGGTDTQYF
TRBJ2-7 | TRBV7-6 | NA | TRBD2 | TGTGCCAGCAGCGCGGGACTAGCGGCAACCTACGAGCAGTACTTC | CASSAGLAATYEQYF
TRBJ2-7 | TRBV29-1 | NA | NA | TGCAGCGCGGGGTTTTGGCGTCGGGAGCAGTACTTC | CSAGFWRREQYF
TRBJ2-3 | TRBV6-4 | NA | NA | TGTGCCAGCAGTGCCGCGGACGGAAGAGGCACAGATACGCAGTATTTT | CASSAADGRGTDTQYF
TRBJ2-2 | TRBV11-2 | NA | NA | TGTGCCAGCAGGCAGGGACACGGGGAGCTGTTTTTT | CASRQGHGELFF
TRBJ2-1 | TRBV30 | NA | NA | TGTGCCTGGAGTGGCCCCCTGGGCGGGAAGGGGTTCTTC | CAWSGPLGGKGFF
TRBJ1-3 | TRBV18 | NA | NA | TGTGCCAGCTCACCGGGACCACAGCGCTTCTCTGGAAACACCATATATTTT | CASSPGPQRFSGNTIYF
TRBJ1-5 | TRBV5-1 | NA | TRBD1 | TGCGCCAGCAGCCCCGGACAGGGGGCTCTTCAGCCCCAGCATTTT | CASSPGQGALQPQHF
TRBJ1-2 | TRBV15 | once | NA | TGTGCCACCAGCAACGCCTACAAGGACGGCACTAACTATGGCTACACCTTC | CATSNAYKDGTNYGYTF
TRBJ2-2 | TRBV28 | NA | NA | TGTGCCATCGACCGGGGGACCGGGGAGCTGTTTTTT | CAIDRGTGELFF
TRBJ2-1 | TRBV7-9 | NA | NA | TGTGCCAGCAGCTTCGGTGCGGGAAATGAGCAGTTCTTC | CASSFGAGNEQFF
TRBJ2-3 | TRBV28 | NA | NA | TGTGCCAGCAGTTTCTCTGACAGTCTGAGGACAGATACGCAGTATTTT | CASSFSDSLRTDTQYF
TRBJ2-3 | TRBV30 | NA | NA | TGTGCCTGGAGTGTGGCGACGGGCGGTCATACGCAGTATTTT | CAWSVATGGHTQYF
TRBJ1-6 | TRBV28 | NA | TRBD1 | TGTGCCAGCAGACCTGACCGGGACAGGTTCCCACCCGTTCTAAATTCACCCCTCCACTTT | CASRPDRDRFPPVLNSPLHF